The rows below give T cell receptor beta chains drawn from one sample of a study of blood T cell repertoires in COVID-19. Assay: immunoSEQ multiplex PCR; the TCRdb copy retains only in-frame clones and omits some. The table lists more than 200,000 clones, under 95% of them singletons. What was sequenced was PBMCs or T cells enriched from blood (not recorded which). The receptors derive from a woman aged 18-29 years who had recovered from COVID-19. The CDR3 runs from the conserved cysteine through the conserved F or W. A D gene is named only where the DNA matches it firmly. Rows give clone size only sometimes, using once, few, many, or a class for an expanded clone.

size | J | V | D | CDR3 | DNA
- | TRBJ1-5 | TRBV19 | - | CASTAAGVMSGSNQPQHF | TGTGCCTCTACTGCAGCGGGGGTTATGAGTGGGAGCAATCAGCCCCAGCATTTT
- | TRBJ2-2 | TRBV6-6 | - | CASSYFRGTGELFF | TGTGCCAGCAGTTACTTTCGGGGGACCGGGGAGCTGTTTTTT
once | TRBJ2-1 | TRBV24-1 | TRBD1 | CATSDWDRGSSMQFF | TGTGCCACCAGTGATTGGGACAGGGGGTCCTCGATGCAGTTCTTC
- | TRBJ2-7 | TRBV9 | - | CASSVGVSRGDLSYEQYF | TGTGCCAGCAGCGTAGGGGTAAGTAGGGGCGACCTCTCCTACGAGCAGTACTTC
- | TRBJ1-6 | TRBV12-5 | TRBD1 | CASGLDRGGSPLHF | TGTGCTAGTGGCTTAGACAGGGGCGGATCACCCCTCCACTTT
- | TRBJ1-4 | TRBV27 | - | CASSPTDFNEKLFF | TGTGCCAGCAGTCCGACAGATTTTAATGAAAAACTGTTTTTT
once | TRBJ2-1 | TRBV10-3 | - | CATTGGPNEQFF | TGTGCCACAACTGGAGGGCCCAATGAGCAGTTCTTC
once | TRBJ2-1 | TRBV5-1 | TRBD2 | CASSIVTSGGAHEQFF | TGCGCCAGCAGCATAGTGACTAGCGGGGGGGCCCATGAGCAGTTCTTC
- | TRBJ2-1 | TRBV11-3 | - | CASNYGGASNNEQFF | TGTGCCAGCAACTATGGAGGGGCCTCGAACAATGAGCAGTTCTTC
- | TRBJ1-2 | TRBV9 | TRBD1 | CASSPGDRPYGYTF | TGTGCCAGCAGCCCCGGGGACAGGCCCTATGGCTACACCTTC
- | TRBJ2-1 | TRBV18 | - | CASSQGGAASEQFF | TGTGCCAGCTCACAAGGGGGGGCCGCCAGTGAGCAGTTCTTC
- | TRBJ1-2 | TRBV9 | TRBD1 | CASSVGRDREIGSLYGYTF | TGTGCCAGCAGCGTTGGTCGGGACAGGGAAATTGGGTCTCTGTATGGCTACACCTTC
- | TRBJ2-2 | TRBV4-3 | TRBD2 | CASSQPHSGTGELFF | TGCGCCAGCAGCCAACCCCATAGCGGGACCGGGGAGCTGTTTTTT
- | TRBJ2-4 | TRBV29-1 | - | CSALTDLAKNIQYF | TGCAGCGCTCTGACAGATTTAGCCAAAAACATTCAGTACTTC
- | TRBJ1-4 | TRBV19 | - | CASSMVGIPNEKLFF | TGTGCCAGTAGTATGGTCGGGATACCGAATGAAAAACTGTTTTTT
- | TRBJ1-2 | TRBV3-1/TRBV3-2 | TRBD1 | CASSQPWTGYGYTF | TGTGCCAGCAGCCAACCGTGGACAGGCTATGGCTACACCTTC
- | TRBJ2-3 | TRBV19 | TRBD1 | CASSQDLWTGDFPTDTQYF | TGTGCCAGTAGCCAAGACCTTTGGACAGGGGACTTTCCCACAGATACGCAGTATTTT
- | TRBJ1-2 | TRBV7-9 | TRBD1 | CASSPTGGPRHGYTF | TGTGCCAGCAGCCCAACAGGGGGCCCGAGGCATGGCTACACCTTC
- | TRBJ1-6 | TRBV7-8 | TRBD1 | CASSLAPGGSSPLHF | TGTGCCAGCAGCTTAGCGCCAGGGGGCAGTTCACCCCTCCACTTT
- | TRBJ1-6 | TRBV5-1 | - | CASSLDQGSPLHF | TGCGCCAGCAGCTTGGACCAGGGGTCACCCCTCCACTTT
once | TRBJ1-1 | TRBV3-1/TRBV3-2 | TRBD1 | CASSRQGNTEAFF | TGTGCCAGCAGCCGACAGGGGAACACTGAAGCTTTCTTT
- | TRBJ1-2 | TRBV4-1 | TRBD1 | CASSQSGGGTDNYGYTF | TGCGCCAGCAGCCAGAGCGGTGGCGGGACAGACAACTATGGCTACACCTTC
- | TRBJ2-1 | TRBV5-6 | - | CASSLVAVSYNEQFF | TGTGCCAGCAGCTTGGTTGCGGTCTCCTACAATGAGCAGTTCTTC
- | TRBJ1-2 | TRBV18 | TRBD1 | CASSPTGQANYGYTF | TGTGCCAGCTCACCGACGGGACAGGCTAACTATGGCTACACCTTC
- | TRBJ2-7 | TRBV6-5 | TRBD1 | CASRMTGADEQYF | TGTGCCAGCAGGATGACAGGGGCGGACGAGCAGTACTTC
- | TRBJ2-3 | TRBV10-1 | TRBD1 | CASSESDRDATDTQYF | TGCGCCAGCAGTGAGTCGGACAGGGATGCCACAGATACGCAGTATTTT
- | TRBJ2-1 | TRBV7-3 | - | CASSGGVLAAYNEQFF | TGTGCCAGCAGCGGAGGGGTCCTGGCTGCCTACAATGAGCAGTTCTTC
- | TRBJ1-2 | TRBV5-1 | - | CASSSDWTAIGGYTF | TGCGCCAGCAGCTCCGACTGGACAGCGATCGGTGGCTACACCTTC
- | TRBJ2-1 | TRBV9 | - | CASSVGPGNSHEQFF | TGTGCCAGCAGCGTCGGACCAGGGAACAGCCATGAGCAGTTCTTC
- | TRBJ2-5 | TRBV19 | TRBD2 | CASSIGLAEGETQYF | TGTGCCAGTAGTATAGGTCTAGCGGAAGGGGAGACCCAGTACTTC
- | TRBJ1-1 | TRBV11-3 | - | CASSLVGNTEAFF | TGTGCCAGCAGCTTAGTCGGGAACACTGAAGCTTTCTTT
few | TRBJ1-2 | TRBV11-2 | TRBD1 | CASSLSRGASYGYTF | TGTGCCAGCAGCTTAAGCAGGGGGGCCTCCTATGGCTACACCTTC
- | TRBJ2-1 | TRBV7-2 | - | CASSLGRRGSSYNEQFF | TGTGCCAGCAGCTTAGGGAGGCGGGGTAGCTCCTACAATGAGCAGTTCTTC
few | TRBJ1-2 | TRBV29-1 | TRBD1 | CSVGDRVYGYTF | TGCAGCGTTGGAGACAGGGTATATGGCTACACCTTC
- | TRBJ1-2 | TRBV19 | - | CASSSRPLDYGYTF | TGTGCCAGTAGTTCTAGACCCCTGGACTATGGCTACACCTTC
- | TRBJ1-2 | TRBV9 | TRBD1 | CASSDWDRGRSHYGYTF | TGTGCCAGCAGCGACTGGGACAGGGGGCGTTCCCACTATGGCTACACCTTC
- | TRBJ1-2 | TRBV29-1 | - | CSVDTRHGYTF | TGCAGCGTTGATACTAGGCATGGCTACACCTTC
- | TRBJ1-2 | TRBV4-1 | TRBD1 | CASSPLQGSYGYTF | TGCGCCAGCAGCCCTCTACAGGGGAGCTATGGCTACACCTTC
- | TRBJ1-4 | TRBV28 | TRBD1 | CASSSTSGQGSKLFF | TGTGCCAGCAGTTCCACCTCGGGACAGGGTTCGAAACTGTTTTTT
- | TRBJ2-3 | TRBV6-9 | TRBD2 | CASSYLRTSGATDTQYF | TGTGCCAGCAGTTATCTCCGGACTAGCGGGGCCACAGATACGCAGTATTTT
- | TRBJ2-7 | TRBV6-5 | - | CASSYSGGLGYEQYF | TGTGCCAGCAGTTACTCGGGGGGGCTGGGGTACGAGCAGTACTTC
- | TRBJ1-2 | TRBV6-5 | TRBD1 | CASSYDPGGNYGYTF | TGTGCCAGCAGTTATGACCCAGGGGGGAACTATGGCTACACCTTC
few | TRBJ1-1 | TRBV29-1 | - | CSVAEWGQGLNTEAFF | TGCAGCGTGGCTGAATGGGGGCAGGGCTTGAACACTGAAGCTTTCTTT
- | TRBJ2-7 | TRBV4-2 | - | CASSRSGRYEQYF | TGTGCCAGCAGCCGGTCTGGGAGGTACGAGCAGTACTTC
- | TRBJ1-2 | TRBV19 | TRBD1 | CASSPGTDRDHGYTF | TGTGCCAGTAGTCCGGGGACAGACCGGGATCATGGCTACACCTTC
- | TRBJ1-2 | TRBV6-5 | - | CASSPRGGAPGYTF | TGTGCCAGCAGTCCTCGGGGGGGGGCGCCCGGCTACACCTTC
- | TRBJ2-5 | TRBV7-3 | - | CASSLSRGETQYF | TGTGCCAGCAGCTTAAGTAGGGGGGAGACCCAGTACTTC
- | TRBJ1-1 | TRBV6-6 | - | CASSQTGVEAFF | TGTGCCAGCAGTCAAACAGGCGTTGAAGCTTTCTTT
- | TRBJ1-5 | TRBV11-2 | TRBD1 | CASSRGQGLNQPQHF | TGTGCCAGCAGCCGGGGACAGGGCCTCAATCAGCCCCAGCATTTT
once | TRBJ2-7 | TRBV6-6 | - | CASSRLARSEGYF | TGTGCCAGCAGTCGACTCGCCCGGTCGGAGGGGTACTTC
- | TRBJ2-7 | TRBV6-5 | - | CASMDKVREQYF | TGTGCCAGCATGGACAAAGTAAGGGAGCAGTACTTC
- | TRBJ2-5 | TRBV28 | - | CASSFHTKETQYF | TGTGCCAGCAGTTTCCACACAAAAGAGACCCAGTACTTC
few | TRBJ1-1 | TRBV27 | TRBD1 | CASRHRDRVAFF | TGTGCCAGCAGGCACCGGGACAGGGTGGCTTTCTTT